The clone carrying this TCR beta chain was detected once. One end of the junction varies from germline; a read error may be responsible. These data come from a study of cytomegalovirus exposure and HLA in healthy donors. This CDR3 comprises 14 residues. The germline V gene encodes CDR1 SEHNR and CDR2 FQNEAQ (reference sequence). PCR used 60 Vbeta primers and 13 Jbeta primers. The protocol was immunoSEQ multiplex PCR, while the TCRdb copy is restricted to in-frame clones and leaves out a portion. The sample lists about 130,000 clones, around 79% occurring once. The source material was PBMCs. This receptor was identified in a male donor in good health and CMV-seronegative. The V and J genes are TRBV7-9 and TRBJ1-5; D possibly corresponds to TRBD1 (5 bases). CDR3 coding DNA: TGTTCCAGCAGCTTAGTTGGGGCCGGACAGCCCCAGCATTTT. As protein: CSSSLVGAGQPQHF.